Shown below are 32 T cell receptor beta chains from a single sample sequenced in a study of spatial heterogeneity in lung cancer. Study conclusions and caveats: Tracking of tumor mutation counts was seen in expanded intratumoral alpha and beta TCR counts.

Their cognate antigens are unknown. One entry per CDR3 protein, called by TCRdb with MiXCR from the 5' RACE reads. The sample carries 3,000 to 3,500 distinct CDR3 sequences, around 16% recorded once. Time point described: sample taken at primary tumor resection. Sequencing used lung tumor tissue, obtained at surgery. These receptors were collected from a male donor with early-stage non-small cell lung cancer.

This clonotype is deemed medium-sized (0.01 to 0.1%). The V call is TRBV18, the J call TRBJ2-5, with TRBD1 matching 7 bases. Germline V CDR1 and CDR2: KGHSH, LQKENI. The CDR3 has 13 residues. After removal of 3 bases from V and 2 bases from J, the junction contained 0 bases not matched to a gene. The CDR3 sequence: CASSPGQQETQYF. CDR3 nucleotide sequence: TGTGCCAGCTCACCGGGACAGCAAGAGACCCAGTACTTC.

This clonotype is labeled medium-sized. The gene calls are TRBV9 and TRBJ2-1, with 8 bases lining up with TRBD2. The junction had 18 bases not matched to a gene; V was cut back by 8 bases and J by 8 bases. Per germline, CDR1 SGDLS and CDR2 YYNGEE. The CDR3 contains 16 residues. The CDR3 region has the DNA TGTGCCAGTAGTGAAGGAAGCGGGAGTCGGATTTATGAGCAGTTCTTC. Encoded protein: CASSEGSGSRIYEQFF.

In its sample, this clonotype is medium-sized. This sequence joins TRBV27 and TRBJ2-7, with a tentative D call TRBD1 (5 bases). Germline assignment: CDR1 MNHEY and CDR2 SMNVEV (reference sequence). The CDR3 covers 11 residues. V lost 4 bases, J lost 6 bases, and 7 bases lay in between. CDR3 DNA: TGTGCCAGCAGTTGGGGCACCGAGCAGTACTTC. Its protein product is CASSWGTEQYF.

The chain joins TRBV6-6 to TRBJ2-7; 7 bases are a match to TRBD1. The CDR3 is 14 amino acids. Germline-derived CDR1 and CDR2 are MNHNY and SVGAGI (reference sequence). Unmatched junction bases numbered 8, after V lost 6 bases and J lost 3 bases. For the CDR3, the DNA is TGTGCCAGCAGATCCGGGACAGCCCTCTACGAGCAGTACTTC. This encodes CASRSGTALYEQYF.

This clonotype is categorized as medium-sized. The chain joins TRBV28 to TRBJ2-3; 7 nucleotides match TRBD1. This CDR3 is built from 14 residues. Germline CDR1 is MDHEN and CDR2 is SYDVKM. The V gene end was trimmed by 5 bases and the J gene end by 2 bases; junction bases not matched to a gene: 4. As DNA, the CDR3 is TGTGCCAGCAGTGAAACAGGGGTCACAGATACGCAGTATTTT. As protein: CASSETGVTDTQYF.

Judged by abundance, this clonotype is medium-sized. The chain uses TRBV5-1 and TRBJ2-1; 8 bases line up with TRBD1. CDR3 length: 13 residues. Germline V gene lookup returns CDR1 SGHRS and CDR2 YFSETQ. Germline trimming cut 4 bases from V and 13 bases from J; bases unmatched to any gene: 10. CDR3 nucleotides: TGCGCCAGCAGCCCGGGGGACAGGTCAATTCAGTTCTTC. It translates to CASSPGDRSIQFF.

CDR3 DNA sequence: TGTGCCAGCAGTTACCCGAGCTCCTACAATGAGCAGTTCTTC. Translated, it gives CASSYPSSYNEQFF. This chain connects TRBV6-2 or TRBV6-3 to TRBJ2-1; D uncertain. Germline CDR1 MNHEY, CDR2 SVGEGT. V was trimmed by 2 bases and J by 0 bases, leaving 5 bases between them. The CDR3 runs to 14 residues.

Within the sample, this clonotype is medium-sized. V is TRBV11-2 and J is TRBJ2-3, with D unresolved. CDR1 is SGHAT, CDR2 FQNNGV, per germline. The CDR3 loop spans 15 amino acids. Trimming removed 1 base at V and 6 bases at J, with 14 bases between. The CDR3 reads CASSLAGRDTDTQYF. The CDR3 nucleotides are TGTGCCAGCAGCTTAGCGGGTAGGGATACTGATACGCAGTATTTT.

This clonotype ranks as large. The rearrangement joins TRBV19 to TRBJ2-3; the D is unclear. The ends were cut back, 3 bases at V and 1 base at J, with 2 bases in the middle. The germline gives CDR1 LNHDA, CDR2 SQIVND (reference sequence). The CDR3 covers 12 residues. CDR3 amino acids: CASSIGTDTQYF. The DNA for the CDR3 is TGTGCCAGTAGTATCGGCACAGATACGCAGTATTTT.

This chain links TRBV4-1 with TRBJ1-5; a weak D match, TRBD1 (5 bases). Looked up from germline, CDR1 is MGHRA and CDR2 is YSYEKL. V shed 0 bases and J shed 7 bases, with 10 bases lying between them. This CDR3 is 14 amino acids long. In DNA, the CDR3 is TGCGCCAGCAGCCAAGACCCAGGGATCCAGCCCCAGCATTTT. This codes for CASSQDPGIQPQHF.

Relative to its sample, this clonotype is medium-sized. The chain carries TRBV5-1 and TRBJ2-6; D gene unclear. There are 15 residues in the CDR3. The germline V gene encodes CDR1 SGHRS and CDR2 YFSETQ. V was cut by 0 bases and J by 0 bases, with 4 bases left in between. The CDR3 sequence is CASSLEYSGANVLTF. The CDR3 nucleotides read TGCGCCAGCAGCTTGGAGTACTCTGGGGCCAACGTCCTGACTTTC.

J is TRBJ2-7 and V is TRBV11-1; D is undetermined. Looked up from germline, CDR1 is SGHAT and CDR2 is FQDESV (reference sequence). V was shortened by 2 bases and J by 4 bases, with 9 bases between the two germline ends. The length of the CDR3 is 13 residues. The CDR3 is CASSLTQGYEQYF. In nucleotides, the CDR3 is TGTGCCAGCAGCTTAACGCAAGGGTACGAGCAGTACTTC.

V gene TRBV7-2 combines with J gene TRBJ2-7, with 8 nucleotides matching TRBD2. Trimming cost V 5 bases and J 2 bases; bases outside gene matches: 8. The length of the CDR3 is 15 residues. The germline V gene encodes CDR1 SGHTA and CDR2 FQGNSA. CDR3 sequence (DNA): TGTGCCAGCAGCCCACCAGCGGGGGCCGCCTACGAGCAGTACTTC. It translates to CASSPPAGAAYEQYF. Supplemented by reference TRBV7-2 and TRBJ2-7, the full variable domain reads GAGVSQSPSNKVTEKGKDVELRCDPISGHTALYWYRQSLGQGLEFLIYFQGNSAPDKSGLPSDRFSAERTGGSVSTLTIQRTQQEDSAVYLCASSPPAGAAYEQYFGPGTRLTVT.

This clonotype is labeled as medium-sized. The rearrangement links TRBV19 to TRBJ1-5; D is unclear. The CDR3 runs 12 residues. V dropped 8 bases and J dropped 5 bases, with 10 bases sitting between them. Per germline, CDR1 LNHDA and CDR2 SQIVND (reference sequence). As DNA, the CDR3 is TGTGCCAGTTCCGAAATCCATCAGCCCCAGCATTTT. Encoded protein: CASSEIHQPQHF.

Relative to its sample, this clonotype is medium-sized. For the CDR3, the DNA is TGTGCCAGCAGATCCCTAGATGGCTACACCTTC. Its protein is CASRSLDGYTF. This sequence joins TRBV27 and TRBJ1-2; D ambiguous. CDR3 length: 11 amino acids. Deletions cut 6 bases from V and 6 bases from J, with 8 bases between. The germline V gene has CDR1 MNHEY and CDR2 SMNVEV (reference sequence).

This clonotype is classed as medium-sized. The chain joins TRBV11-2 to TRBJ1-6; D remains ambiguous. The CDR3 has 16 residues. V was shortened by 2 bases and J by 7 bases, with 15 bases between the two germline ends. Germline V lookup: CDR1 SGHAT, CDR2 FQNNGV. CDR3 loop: CASSLLSDVRNSPLHF. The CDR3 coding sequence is TGTGCCAGCAGCTTACTCTCAGATGTGAGGAATTCACCCCTCCACTTT.

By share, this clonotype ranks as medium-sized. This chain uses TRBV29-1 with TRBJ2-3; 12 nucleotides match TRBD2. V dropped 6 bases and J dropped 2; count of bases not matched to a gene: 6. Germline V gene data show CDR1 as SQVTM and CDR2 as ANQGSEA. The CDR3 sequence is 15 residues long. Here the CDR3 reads CSVLGLAGPTDTQYF. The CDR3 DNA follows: TGCAGCGTCCTAGGACTAGCGGGACCCACAGATACGCAGTATTTT.

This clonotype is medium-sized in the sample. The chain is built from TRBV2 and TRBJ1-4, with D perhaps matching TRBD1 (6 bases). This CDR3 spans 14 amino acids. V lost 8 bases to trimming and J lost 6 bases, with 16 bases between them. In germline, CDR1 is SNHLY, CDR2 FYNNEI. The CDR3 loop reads CASVVGRGDEKLFF. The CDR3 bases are TGTGCCAGCGTCGTAGGCAGGGGAGATGAAAAACTGTTTTTT. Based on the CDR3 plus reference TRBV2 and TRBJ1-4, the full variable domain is EPEVTQTPSHQVTQMGQEVILRCVPISNHLYFYWYRQILGQKVEFLVSFYNNEISEKSEIFDDQFSVERPDGSNFTLKIRSTKLEDSAMYFCASVVGRGDEKLFFGSGTQLSVL.

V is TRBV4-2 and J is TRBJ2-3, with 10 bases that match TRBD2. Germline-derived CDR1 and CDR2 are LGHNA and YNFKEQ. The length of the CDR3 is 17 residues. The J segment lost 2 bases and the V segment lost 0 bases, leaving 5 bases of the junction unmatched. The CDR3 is CASSQDSGTSATDTQYF. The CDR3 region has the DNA TGTGCCAGCAGCCAAGACTCCGGGACTAGCGCCACAGATACGCAGTATTTT.

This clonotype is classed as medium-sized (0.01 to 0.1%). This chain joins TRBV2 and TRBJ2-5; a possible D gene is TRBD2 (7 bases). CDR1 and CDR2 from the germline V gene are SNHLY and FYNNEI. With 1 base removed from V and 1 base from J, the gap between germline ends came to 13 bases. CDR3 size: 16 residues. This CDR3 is CASSEGGGGLQETQYF. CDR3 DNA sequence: TGTGCCAGCAGTGAAGGGGGCGGGGGCCTCCAAGAGACCCAGTACTTC.

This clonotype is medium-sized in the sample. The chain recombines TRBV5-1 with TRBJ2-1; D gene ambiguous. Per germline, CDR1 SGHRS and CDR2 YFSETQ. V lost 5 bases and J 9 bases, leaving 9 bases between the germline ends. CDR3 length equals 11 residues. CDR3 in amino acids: CASSLVGEQFF. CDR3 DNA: TGCGCCAGCAGTCTTGTTGGTGAGCAGTTCTTC.

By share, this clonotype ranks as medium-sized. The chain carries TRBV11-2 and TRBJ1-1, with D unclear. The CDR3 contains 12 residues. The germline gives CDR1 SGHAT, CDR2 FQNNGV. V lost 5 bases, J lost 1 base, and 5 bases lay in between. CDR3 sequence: CASSTQNTEAFF. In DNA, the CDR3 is TGTGCCAGCAGCACCCAGAACACTGAAGCTTTCTTT.

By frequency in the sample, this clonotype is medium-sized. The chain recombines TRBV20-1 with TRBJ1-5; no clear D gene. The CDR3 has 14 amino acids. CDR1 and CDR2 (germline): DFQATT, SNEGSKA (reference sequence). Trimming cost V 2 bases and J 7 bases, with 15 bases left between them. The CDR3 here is CSARPARGEQPQHF. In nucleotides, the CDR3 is TGCAGTGCTAGACCGGCGCGAGGAGAGCAGCCCCAGCATTTT.

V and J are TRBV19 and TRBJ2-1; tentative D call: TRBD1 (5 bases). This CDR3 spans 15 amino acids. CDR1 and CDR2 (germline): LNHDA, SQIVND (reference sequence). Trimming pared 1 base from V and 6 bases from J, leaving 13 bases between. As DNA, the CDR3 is TGTGCCAGTAGTATAGCGACAGTCGGGTTCAATGAGCAGTTCTTC. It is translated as CASSIATVGFNEQFF.

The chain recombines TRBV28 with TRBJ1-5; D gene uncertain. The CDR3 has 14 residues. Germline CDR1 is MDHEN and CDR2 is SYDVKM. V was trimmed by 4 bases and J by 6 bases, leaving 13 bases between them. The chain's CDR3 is CASSWAENGQPQHF. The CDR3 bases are TGTGCCAGCAGTTGGGCGGAAAACGGTCAGCCCCAGCATTTT.

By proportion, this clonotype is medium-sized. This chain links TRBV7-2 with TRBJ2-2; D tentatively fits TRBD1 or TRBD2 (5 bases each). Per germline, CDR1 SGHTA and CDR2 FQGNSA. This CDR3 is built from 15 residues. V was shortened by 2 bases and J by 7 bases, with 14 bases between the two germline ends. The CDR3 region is CASSLTGPVGGELFF. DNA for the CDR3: TGTGCCAGCAGCTTAACGGGACCGGTGGGCGGGGAGCTGTTTTTT.

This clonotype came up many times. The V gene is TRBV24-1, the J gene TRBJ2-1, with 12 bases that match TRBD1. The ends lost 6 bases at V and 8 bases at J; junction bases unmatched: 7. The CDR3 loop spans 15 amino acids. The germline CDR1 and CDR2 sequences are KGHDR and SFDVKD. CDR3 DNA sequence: TGTGCCACCAGTCGGGGGGGGACAGGGGGCGATGAGCAGTTCTTC. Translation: CATSRGGTGGDEQFF.

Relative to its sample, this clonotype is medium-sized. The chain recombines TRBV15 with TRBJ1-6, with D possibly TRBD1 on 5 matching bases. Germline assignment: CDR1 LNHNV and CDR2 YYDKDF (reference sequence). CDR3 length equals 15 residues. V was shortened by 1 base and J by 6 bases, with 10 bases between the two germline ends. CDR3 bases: TGTGCCACCAGCAGAGGGGACGGGGCTAATTCACCCCTCCACTTT. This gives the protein CATSRGDGANSPLHF.

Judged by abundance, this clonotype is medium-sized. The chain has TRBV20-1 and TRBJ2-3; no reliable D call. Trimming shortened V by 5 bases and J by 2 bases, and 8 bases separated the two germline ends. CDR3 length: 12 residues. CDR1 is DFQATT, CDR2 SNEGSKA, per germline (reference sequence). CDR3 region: CSAFLDTDTQYF. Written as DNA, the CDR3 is TGCAGTGCTTTCCTAGACACAGATACGCAGTATTTT.

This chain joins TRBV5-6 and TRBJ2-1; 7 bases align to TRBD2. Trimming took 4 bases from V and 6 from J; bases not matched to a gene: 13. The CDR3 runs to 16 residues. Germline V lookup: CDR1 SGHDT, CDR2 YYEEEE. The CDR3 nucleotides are TGTGCCAGCAGCCCCGTCGGGAGGAGCGGATTCAATGAGCAGTTCTTC. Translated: CASSPVGRSGFNEQFF.

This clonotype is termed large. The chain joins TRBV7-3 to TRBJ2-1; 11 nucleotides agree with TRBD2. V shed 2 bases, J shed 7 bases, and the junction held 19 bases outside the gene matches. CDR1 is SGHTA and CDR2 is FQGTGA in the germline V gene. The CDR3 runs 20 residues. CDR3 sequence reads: CASSLWPPGSGRAGRNEQFF. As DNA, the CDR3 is TGTGCCAGCAGCTTATGGCCCCCGGGTAGCGGGAGGGCTGGAAGAAATGAGCAGTTCTTC.

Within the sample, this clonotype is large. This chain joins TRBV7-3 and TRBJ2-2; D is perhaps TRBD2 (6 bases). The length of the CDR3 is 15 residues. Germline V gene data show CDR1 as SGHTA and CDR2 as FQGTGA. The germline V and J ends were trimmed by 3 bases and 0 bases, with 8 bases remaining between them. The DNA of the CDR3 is TGTGCCAGCAGCTTTAGCGGAACGAACACCGGGGAGCTGTTTTTT. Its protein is CASSFSGTNTGELFF.